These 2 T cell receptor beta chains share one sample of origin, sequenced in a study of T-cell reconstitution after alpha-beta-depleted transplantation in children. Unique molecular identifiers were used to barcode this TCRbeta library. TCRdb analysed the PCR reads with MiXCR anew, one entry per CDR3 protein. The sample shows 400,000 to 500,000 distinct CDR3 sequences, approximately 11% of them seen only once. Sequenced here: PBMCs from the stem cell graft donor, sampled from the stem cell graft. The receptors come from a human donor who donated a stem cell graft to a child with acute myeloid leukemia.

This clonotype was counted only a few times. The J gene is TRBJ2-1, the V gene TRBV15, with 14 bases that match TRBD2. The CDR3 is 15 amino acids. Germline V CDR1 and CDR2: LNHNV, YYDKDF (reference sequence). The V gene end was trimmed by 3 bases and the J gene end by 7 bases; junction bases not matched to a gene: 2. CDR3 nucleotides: TGTGCCACCAGCAGGACTAGCGGGAGGGGGAATGAGCAGTTCTTC. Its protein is CATSRTSGRGNEQFF.

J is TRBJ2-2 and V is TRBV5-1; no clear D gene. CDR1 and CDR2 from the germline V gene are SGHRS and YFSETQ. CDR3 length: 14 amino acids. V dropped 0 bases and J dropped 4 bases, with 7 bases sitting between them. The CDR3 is CASSLASVTGELFF. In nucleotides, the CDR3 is TGCGCCAGCAGCTTGGCGTCCGTCACCGGGGAGCTGTTTTTT.